This passage covers 29 T cell receptor beta chains from one sample sequenced in a study of T cell responses to AZD1222 COVID-19 vaccine. This table comes from immunoSEQ multiplex PCR, and its TCRdb copy is limited to in-frame clones, with some not included. The repertoire holds around 130,000 clones, with over 75% as singletons. The starting material was peripheral blood, obtained 28 days after the second AZD1222 dose. Source of these receptors: an adult who received the AZD1222 COVID-19 vaccine.

The chain recombines TRBV5-1 with TRBJ1-1; 7 nucleotides match TRBD1. Per the germline V gene, CDR1 is SGHRS and CDR2 is YFSETQ. CDR3 length equals 15 residues. J gave up 11 bases and V 2 bases, and 15 bases lay outside the gene matches. CDR3 sequence reads: CASSFGPGGGGEAFF. The CDR3 nucleotides read TGCGCCAGCAGCTTTGGGCCGGGAGGGGGCGGCGAGGCTTTCTTT.

This clone is a singleton in its sample. CDR3 bases: TGTGCCAGCAGCTCCCCATCGTGGGGGCCGGGGGAGACCCAGTACTTC. Translation: CASSSPSWGPGETQYF. The rearrangement links TRBV11-2 to TRBJ2-5, with D tentatively TRBD1 (6 bases). V lost 4 bases, J lost 5 bases, and 20 bases lay in between. The CDR3 is made up of 16 amino acids. Looked up from germline, CDR1 is SGHAT and CDR2 is FQNNGV. The complete variable domain, with remaining parts taken from reference TRBV11-2 and TRBJ2-5, reads EAGVAQSPRYKIIEKRQSVAFWCNPISGHATLYWYQQILGQGPKLLIQFQNNGVVDDSQLPKDRFSAERLKGVDSTLKIQPAKLEDSAVYLCASSSPSWGPGETQYFGPGTRLLVL.

The chain recombines TRBV9 with TRBJ1-2; possible D gene TRBD1, 6 bases. Trimming took off 6 bases at V and 2 bases at J, with 8 bases between the two ends. Germline V CDR1 and CDR2: SGDLS, YYNGEE. The CDR3 covers 12 residues. This CDR3 reads CASNQGNYGYTF. CDR3 coding DNA: TGTGCCAGCAACCAGGGGAACTATGGCTACACCTTC.

The gene calls are TRBV6-1 and TRBJ2-7; no firm D call. The CDR3 runs 11 residues. Trimming shortened V by 0 bases and J by 6 bases, and 3 bases separated the two germline ends. CDR1 and CDR2 from the germline V gene are MNHNS and SASEGT. The CDR3 sequence is CASSEAPEQYF. CDR3 sequence (DNA): TGTGCCAGCAGTGAAGCTCCCGAGCAGTACTTC.

The chain couples TRBV2 to TRBJ2-7, with 7 bases matching TRBD1. CDR3 size: 13 residues. V was pared by 4 bases and J by 4 bases, with 4 bases of the junction left unmatched. From germline, CDR1 is SNHLY and CDR2 FYNNEI. CDR3 bases: TGTGCCAGCAGTGTGGGACAGAGGTACGAGCAGTACTTC. Residues: CASSVGQRYEQYF. Looking up the rest from reference TRBV2 and TRBJ2-7 gives the full variable domain: EPEVTQTPSHQVTQMGQEVILRCVPISNHLYFYWYRQILGQKVEFLVSFYNNEISEKSEIFDDQFSVERPDGSNFTLKIRSTKLEDSAMYFCASSVGQRYEQYFGPGTRLTVT.

This clone turned up a few times. The CDR3 DNA sequence: TGTGCCAGCAGTCGTCGGGACAGGGCCTCGTACGAGCAGTACTTC. This gives the protein CASSRRDRASYEQYF. The rearrangement uses TRBV27 and TRBJ2-7; 9 bases line up with TRBD1. V lost 5 bases, J lost 4 bases, and 9 bases stayed unmatched. The CDR3 is 15 amino acids. Per the germline V gene, CDR1 is MNHEY and CDR2 is SMNVEV (reference sequence).

This clone was seen a single time. In DNA form, the CDR3 reads TGTGCCAGCACTACTAGCGGGGACTACAATGAGCAGTTCTTC. This encodes CASTTSGDYNEQFF. The rearrangement links TRBV2 to TRBJ2-1, with 10 bases matching TRBD2. The CDR3 is 14 residues long. V shed 7 bases, J shed 3 bases, and the junction held 3 bases outside the gene matches. Germline V gene lookup returns CDR1 SNHLY and CDR2 FYNNEI.

This chain uses TRBV7-3 with TRBJ2-7; TRBD2 is a possible D gene (6 bases). Trimming stripped 1 base from V and 8 bases from J, with 12 bases between. The CDR3 is made up of 13 amino acids. Germline V gene lookup returns CDR1 SGHTA and CDR2 FQGTGA. The CDR3 DNA reads TGTGCCAGCAGCTTAATCGTTGGAGGGCAGCAGTACTTC. Residues: CASSLIVGGQQYF.

This chain connects TRBV5-1 to TRBJ2-2; TRBD1 matches at 7 bases. The CDR3 consists of 16 residues. V gave up 4 bases and J gave up 4 bases; unmatched junction bases: 10. CDR1 and CDR2 from the germline V gene are SGHRS and YFSETQ. CDR3 bases: TGCGCCAGCAGCCGACAGACAGGGTTGAGCACCGGGGAGCTGTTTTTT. This codes for CASSRQTGLSTGELFF.

The J gene is TRBJ2-7, the V gene TRBV11-3, with 9 bases matching TRBD1. There are 14 residues in the CDR3. CDR1 is SGHNT and CDR2 is YENEEA in the germline V gene. The V segment lost 4 bases and the J segment 2 bases; nucleotides outside the gene matches: 3. The CDR3: CASSSGQGAYEQYF. CDR3 bases: TGTGCCAGCAGCTCGGGACAGGGCGCCTACGAGCAGTACTTC.

The genes are TRBV28 and TRBJ2-3; D is perhaps TRBD1 (5 bases). The V gene's germline CDR1 is MDHEN and CDR2 SYDVKM. The CDR3 sequence is 13 residues long. Trimming cost V 2 bases and J 11 bases, with 14 bases left between them. This CDR3 is CASSLDSRMGQYF. The CDR3, as DNA: TGTGCCAGCAGTTTAGACAGCCGAATGGGGCAGTATTTT.

The chain recombines TRBV5-4 with TRBJ2-1; 12 positions match TRBD2. The CDR3 has 16 residues. After removal of 1 base from V and 9 bases from J, the junction contained 8 bases not matched to a gene. The V gene's germline CDR1 is SGHNT and CDR2 YYREEE (reference sequence). Here the CDR3 DNA reads TGTGCCAGCAGCTTGAATGGGCTAGCGGGAGGGCGTGAGCAGTTCTTC. Protein product: CASSLNGLAGGREQFF.

CDR3 DNA: TGTGCCAGCAGCAAAATAACAGGGGGCACTGAAGCTTTCTTT. Its protein product is CASSKITGGTEAFF. The gene calls are TRBV11-3 and TRBJ1-1; 8 bases agree with TRBD1. The CDR3 has 14 amino acids. Germline values: CDR1 SGHNT, CDR2 YENEEA. V shed 5 bases and J 4 bases; nucleotides not matched to a gene: 6.

The J gene is TRBJ1-3, the V gene TRBV10-3; no reliable D call. Germline V gives CDR1 ENHRY, CDR2 SYGVKD. The germline V and J ends were trimmed by 0 bases and 0 bases, with 9 bases remaining between them. There are 16 residues in the CDR3. CDR3 DNA sequence: TGTGCCATCAGTGAGTCTGGCGGCCGCTCTGGAAACACCATATATTTT. This gives the protein CAISESGGRSGNTIYF.

The CDR3: CASGGIRTSSTGELFF. The CDR3 nucleotides are TGTGCCAGCGGGGGGATCAGGACTAGCTCGACCGGGGAGCTGTTTTTT. The gene calls are TRBV19 and TRBJ2-2, with 8 bases aligning to TRBD2. This CDR3 has 16 amino acids. Germline-derived CDR1 and CDR2 are LNHDA and SQIVND (reference sequence). The trim removed 9 bases at V and 5 bases at J, leaving 14 bases unmatched.

V gene TRBV11-2 combines with J gene TRBJ2-1; 7 bases align to TRBD2. The CDR3 totals 16 residues. The junction had 11 bases not matched to a gene; V was cut back by 5 bases and J by 4 bases. Germline V CDR1 and CDR2: SGHAT, FQNNGV. CDR3 in amino acids: CASSPMWSGAYNEQFF. The CDR3 bases are TGTGCCAGCAGCCCAATGTGGAGCGGGGCATACAATGAGCAGTTCTTC.

V usage is TRBV29-1 and J usage is TRBJ2-3; D remains unclear. V dropped 5 bases and J dropped 1 base, with 13 bases sitting between them. Looked up from germline, CDR1 is SQVTM and CDR2 is ANQGSEA. This CDR3 has 14 amino acids. CDR3 nucleotides: TGCAGCGTTTCAGGACCGGCAGGCACAGATACGCAGTATTTT. Its protein product is CSVSGPAGTDTQYF.

This chain joins TRBV5-1 and TRBJ1-1, with a tentative D call TRBD1 (6 bases). Germline V CDR1 and CDR2: SGHRS, YFSETQ. The CDR3 consists of 15 residues. Trimming cost V 7 bases and J 0 bases, with 16 bases left between them. For the CDR3, the DNA is TGCGCCAGCGACAAGACAGGACCCATGAACACTGAAGCTTTCTTT. Amino acid sequence: CASDKTGPMNTEAFF.

This clone was detected a few times. The chain is built from TRBV3-1 (or the pseudogene TRBV3-2) and TRBJ2-1; no definite D call. Trimming shortened V by 1 base and J by 3 bases, and 10 bases separated the two germline ends. Germline V CDR1 and CDR2: LGHDT, YNNKEL (reference sequence). The CDR3 has 15 amino acids. The CDR3, as DNA: TGTGCCAGCAGCCAAGGGCCAGCTCACTACAATGAGCAGTTCTTC. It yields the protein CASSQGPAHYNEQFF.

This clone was recorded only once. This chain joins TRBV18 and TRBJ1-6; possible D gene TRBD1, 6 bases. V was clipped by 0 bases and J by 7 bases, with 13 bases between them. The CDR3 covers 16 residues. Germline assignment: CDR1 KGHSH and CDR2 LQKENI. The CDR3 DNA follows: TGTGCCAGCTCACCACCGGGGCCAGGGGTAAATTCACCCCTCCACTTT. It specifies CASSPPGPGVNSPLHF.

V gene TRBV18 combines with J gene TRBJ2-1; TRBD2 agrees at 7 bases. J lost 0 bases, V lost 2 bases, and 7 bases had no gene match. Germline-derived CDR1 and CDR2 are KGHSH and LQKENI. CDR3 length: 17 amino acids. In DNA form, the CDR3 reads TGTGCCAGCTCACCATTGTCGGCGGGAGACTCCTACAATGAGCAGTTCTTC. Translating gives CASSPLSAGDSYNEQFF. The variable domain in full, completed from reference TRBV18 and TRBJ2-1, reads NAGVMQNPRHLVRRRGQEARLRCSPMKGHSHVYWYRQLPEEGLKFMVYLQKENIIDESGMPKERFSAEFPKEGPSILRIQQVVRGDSAAYFCASSPLSAGDSYNEQFFGPGTRLTVL.

The V and J genes are TRBV18 and TRBJ1-2; 10 nucleotides align to TRBD1. This CDR3 region has 14 residues. The germline V gene encodes CDR1 KGHSH and CDR2 LQKENI. V gave up 4 bases and J gave up 4 bases; unmatched junction bases: 3. CDR3 in DNA: TGTGCCAGCTCACATGGGGACAGGGGCTATGGCTACACCTTC. It specifies CASSHGDRGYGYTF.

This chain links TRBV5-8 with TRBJ1-3; 7 bases are a match to TRBD1. V gave up 4 bases and J gave up 4 bases; unmatched junction bases: 8. There are 15 residues in the CDR3. Per the germline V gene, CDR1 is SGHTS and CDR2 is YDEGEE. CDR3 protein: CASSPGDRTGNTIYF. The CDR3 coding sequence is TGTGCCAGCAGCCCAGGGGACAGAACCGGAAACACCATATATTTT.

The rearrangement uses TRBV2 and TRBJ1-1; D gene ambiguous. Per the germline V gene, CDR1 is SNHLY and CDR2 is FYNNEI. The CDR3 is 10 residues long. The V gene lost 5 bases and the J gene lost 2 bases, with 0 bases spanning the gap. DNA for the CDR3: TGTGCCAGCAGTAACACTGAAGCTTTCTTT. Protein: CASSNTEAFF.

The chain couples TRBV28 to TRBJ1-1; 7 bases fit TRBD1. V lost 8 bases and J lost 6; bases outside the gene matches: 15. Germline V lookup: CDR1 MDHEN, CDR2 SYDVKM. The length of the CDR3 is 15 residues. In DNA form, the CDR3 reads TGTGCCAGCGTTGAAGGAACGAGGGGGCAACCTGAAGCTTTCTTT. This sequence encodes CASVEGTRGQPEAFF.

In nucleotides, the CDR3 is TGTGCCAGCAGCCAATACAACTATGGCTACACCTTC. It encodes CASSQYNYGYTF. The chain links TRBV3-1 (or the pseudogene TRBV3-2) to TRBJ1-2; D ambiguous. The V and J ends lost 2 bases and 2 bases respectively, with 3 bases between them. There are 12 residues in the CDR3. Germline V gene sequence: CDR1 LGHDT, CDR2 YNNKEL (reference sequence).

The chain has TRBV7-8 and TRBJ2-7; TRBD1 matches 10 bases. Germline values: CDR1 SGHVS, CDR2 FQNEAQ. The CDR3 has 16 residues. Trimming cost V 5 bases and J 0 bases; bases outside gene matches: 7. The CDR3: CASSTRGTGDSYEQYF. The CDR3 DNA follows: TGTGCCAGCAGCACGAGAGGGACAGGGGACTCCTACGAGCAGTACTTC.

The V gene is TRBV7-9, the J gene TRBJ1-4; no reliable D call. The length of the CDR3 is 15 residues. Trimming removed 5 bases at V and 5 bases at J, with 15 bases between. Germline CDR1 SEHNR, CDR2 FQNEAQ (reference sequence). DNA of the CDR3: TGTGCCAGCAGCCCTGCCCGGACGGGGAATGAAAAACTGTTTTTT. Protein product: CASSPARTGNEKLFF.

The CDR3 nucleotides read TGTGCCAGCAGCCAAGACCAGGGGGGCGACTATGGCTACACCTTC. Translation: CASSQDQGGDYGYTF. The chain has TRBV4-2 and TRBJ1-2; 7 bases map to TRBD1. The CDR3 is 15 amino acids. Germline loops: CDR1 LGHNA, CDR2 YNFKEQ. V dropped 0 bases and J dropped 3; count of bases not matched to a gene: 4.